This TCR beta chain is drawn from a study of cytomegalovirus exposure and HLA in healthy donors. Overall study results and limits: A reported reduction in N-insertions relative to the roughly 700-donor mean was seen in an Asian-associated ancestry cluster in a later analysis.

Comment on this clone: Its target is not known.

Both 60 Vbeta primers and 13 Jbeta primers went into the PCR. The repertoire was sequenced with immunoSEQ multiplex PCR; TCRdb's copy has only in-frame clones and lacks some. This table holds 100,000 to 150,000 clones, about 70% found once. This CDR3 has 13 residues. CDR1 is SQVTM, CDR2 ANQGSEA, per germline. V was clipped by 7 bases and J by 6 bases; unmatched bases: 3. The origin of this receptor is a male donor in good health and CMV-seronegative. The genes are TRBV29-1 and TRBJ1-4, with 12 bases identical to TRBD1. What was sequenced was PBMCs. The CDR3 reads CSAGTGGHEKLFF. DNA for the CDR3: TGCAGCGCCGGGACAGGGGGCCATGAAAAACTGTTTTTT.